This T cell receptor beta chain was found in a study of pediatric ulcerative colitis. Regarding the study as a whole: Ulcerative colitis patients shared more blood-rectal clones than controls. This repertoire reflects total lymphocytes rather than subpopulations like regulatory T cells.

Sequencing was at survey level. Sequencing depth was up to 500,000 reads per sample. Using immunoSEQ multiplex PCR, the repertoire was profiled, and TCRdb retains in-frame clones only, with some absent. The sample shows roughly 54,000 clones, 75% to 90% of them seen only once. The CDR3 has 19 residues. With regard to this clone: The antigen remains unidentified.

The source is a boy aged 5-17 years who was a control in a study of pediatric ulcerative colitis. This chain connects TRBV12-2 to TRBJ2-3; the table assigns TRBD2, which was not confirmed against the DNA. TRBV12-2 is described as a pseudogene. Sample: blood. CDR3 amino acids: CASRRRRVIDDLRADTQYF. For the CDR3, the DNA is TGTGCAAGTCGCCGCCGCCGGGTTATAGACGACCTGAGGGCAGATACGCAGTATTTT.